This T cell receptor beta chain was identified during a study of type 1 regulatory T cells. Whole-study context: T-allo10 is an in vitro-generated, Tr1-enriched CD4 T cell product specific for alloantigen.

V was shortened by 6 bases and J by 2 bases, with 1 base between the two germline ends. CDR1 is DFQATT and CDR2 is SNEGSKA in the germline V gene (reference sequence). This CDR3 contains 9 residues. TCRdb reanalysed the reads using MiXCR and keeps one entry per CDR3 protein. The repertoire has around 62,000 distinct CDR3 sequences, about three fifths of them found once; the top ten carry 7% to 9.5%. Graft donor-derived T-allo10 cells were described as host-alloantigen-specific, anergic, and alloantigen-specifically suppressive. This clonotype was seen just once. The antigen remains unidentified. The sequence derives from a human donor in good health. The chain employs TRBV20-1 and TRBJ1-1; D is unclear. The sample was cultured T cells, either the whole culture or a sorted T cell fraction (not recorded which). Documented subset: Tr1-enriched cell product generated in vitro against host alloantigens. The CDR3 region has the DNA TGCAGTGCCAACACTGAAGCTTTCTTT. Protein sequence: CSANTEAFF.